A single sample is the source of the 8 T cell receptor beta chains below, sequenced in a study of blood T cell repertoires in COVID-19 (TCRdb year 2020). The receptor library was made with the immunoSEQ multiplex PCR assay. This immuneACCESS table, as held by TCRdb, lists in-frame sequences with V and J called but not all clones. Of the missing ones, under half trace to an unresolved V gene in checked studies; the others have no known cause. This sample has under 300,000 clones in its table, and about 90% of those were observed once. Roughly 6.3% of the sample comes from the top ten. The sequencing sample was made of peripheral blood. The receptors were sampled from a man between 60 and 70 years old with acute or convalescent COVID-19.

This clone has just one count. This chain joins TRBV10-2 and TRBJ2-3; 7 bases fit TRBD2. The V and J ends lost 7 bases and 2 bases, in that order; junction bases with no gene match: 6. Germline V gene sequence: CDR1 WSHSY, CDR2 SAAADI. The CDR3 contains 14 residues. The CDR3 nucleotides are TGCGCCAGCAAACACGGGACTACCACAGATACGCAGTATTTT. Residues: CASKHGTTTDTQYF.

The sample holds a few counts of this clone. The chain joins TRBV19 to TRBJ1-5, with D possibly matching TRBD1 (6 bases). This CDR3 contains 15 residues. Between the trimmed V and J ends, which lost 5 bases and 1 base, there was a span of 12 bases. The germline gives CDR1 LNHDA, CDR2 SQIVND (reference sequence). The CDR3 DNA reads TGTGCCAGTAGTTCACGGACAGTCAGCAATCAGCCCCAGCATTTT. Its translation is CASSSRTVSNQPQHF.

The chain has TRBV28 and TRBJ2-7; a weak D match, TRBD2 (5 bases). Germline-derived CDR1 and CDR2 are MDHEN and SYDVKM. Deletions cut 8 bases from V and 5 bases from J, with 13 bases between. This CDR3 is built from 12 residues. CDR3 in DNA: TGTGCCAGCGTGGGGAGTTCCCACGAGCAGTACTTC. Its translation: CASVGSSHEQYF.

This rearrangement joins TRBV30 to TRBJ1-1; no clear D. Per germline, CDR1 GTSNPN and CDR2 SVGIG (reference sequence). Trimming shortened V by 6 bases and J by 1 base, and 12 bases separated the two germline ends. CDR3 length: 13 amino acids. CDR3 nucleotide sequence: TGTGCCTGTCTAGGAATAGGGAACACTGAAGCTTTCTTT. Translation gives CACLGIGNTEAFF. The whole variable domain, remainder taken from reference TRBV30 and TRBJ1-1, is SQTIHQWPATLVQPVGSPLSLECTVEGTSNPNLYWYRQAAGRGLQLLFYSVGIGQISSEVPQNLSASRPQDRQFILSSKKLLLSDSGFYLCACLGIGNTEAFFGQGTRLTVV.

The chain carries TRBV6-6 and TRBJ2-1; D is undetermined. V lost 2 bases, J lost 0 bases, and 5 bases lay in between. The CDR3 consists of 14 residues. Germline CDR1 is MNHNY and CDR2 is SVGAGI (reference sequence). Here the CDR3 reads CASSYTSSYNEQFF. CDR3 sequence (DNA): TGTGCCAGCAGTTACACATCCTCCTACAATGAGCAGTTCTTC.

The chain is built from TRBV21-1 and TRBJ1-2; the D call in the table, TRBD1, was not verified against the DNA. TRBV21-1 is assigned pseudogene status. The CDR3 is made up of 13 amino acids. CDR3 DNA: TGTGCCAGCAGCAACTGGACAGGGGAAGGCTACACCTTC. Protein: CASSNWTGEGYTF.

This clone was detected a few times. The chain carries TRBV28 and TRBJ2-7; tentatively, D is TRBD1 (6 bases). The CDR3 has 15 amino acids. Per germline, CDR1 MDHEN and CDR2 SYDVKM. The germline V and J ends were trimmed by 6 bases and 4 bases, with 19 bases remaining between them. The chain's CDR3 is CASSRPGTRLYEQYF. The CDR3 region has the DNA TGTGCCAGCAGCCGACCAGGGACAAGGCTTTACGAGCAGTACTTC.

This sequence joins TRBV6-5 and TRBJ1-1; weak D call: TRBD1 (5 bases). This CDR3 is 16 amino acids long. Trimming stripped 2 bases from V and 4 bases from J, with 17 bases between. Germline V gives CDR1 MNHEY, CDR2 SVGAGI. CDR3 region: CASSYALSGGGTEAFF. CDR3 sequence (DNA): TGTGCCAGCAGTTACGCACTCTCCGGGGGGGGCACTGAAGCTTTCTTT.